What follows are 10 T cell receptor beta chains derived from one specimen sequenced in a study of blood T cell repertoires in COVID-19. Produced via immunoSEQ multiplex PCR; TCRdb's table is partial and in-frame only. The repertoire consists of over 45,000 clones, with about four fifths occurring once and the leading ten covering about 5.2%. Sequencing was done on a sample of peripheral blood. Source of these receptors: a human donor in a cohort sampled during active COVID-19.

The V call is TRBV5-1, the J call TRBJ2-7; D may be TRBD2 (6 bases). Between the trimmed V and J ends, which lost 1 base and 5 bases, there was a span of 13 bases. This CDR3 spans 14 amino acids. The germline gives CDR1 SGHRS, CDR2 YFSETQ. The CDR3 DNA reads TGCGCCAGCAGCTTGTTAGGCAGGGAGGACGAGCAGTACTTC. Translation gives CASSLLGREDEQYF.

The CDR3 protein is CATVGAKPLHRAYTF. CDR3 coding DNA: TGTGCTACAGTAGGGGCGAAGCCTCTCCACCGCGCCTACACCTTC. The rearrangement uses TRBV19 and TRBJ1-2; tentative D call: TRBD1 (5 bases). This CDR3 contains 15 residues. CDR1 LNHDA and CDR2 SQIVND come from the germline V gene (reference sequence).

The chain links TRBV3-1 (or the pseudogene TRBV3-2) to TRBJ2-1; a weak D match, TRBD2 (5 bases). V lost 0 bases, J lost 8 bases, and 11 bases lay in between. The CDR3 contains 14 residues. The germline CDR1 and CDR2 sequences are LGHDT and YNNKEL (reference sequence). The CDR3 bases are TGTGCCAGCAGCCAAGAAGGACCGAGGGATGAGCAGTTCTTC. It is translated as CASSQEGPRDEQFF.

This chain joins TRBV27 and TRBJ2-3, with a weak D call TRBD2 (5 bases). Looked up from germline, CDR1 is MNHEY and CDR2 is SMNVEV (reference sequence). The V and J ends lost 2 bases and 1 base respectively, with 7 bases between them. The CDR3 covers 14 residues. Here the CDR3 reads CASSLNGGTDTQYF. The CDR3 DNA reads as TGTGCCAGCAGTTTAAACGGGGGCACAGATACGCAGTATTTT.

The chain uses TRBV2 and TRBJ1-6; perhaps TRBD1 as D (6 bases). Germline V gives CDR1 SNHLY, CDR2 FYNNEI. The CDR3 has 14 residues. The V gene lost 4 bases and the J gene lost 2 bases, with 6 bases spanning the gap. CDR3 protein: CASSGTAYNSPLHF. In nucleotides, the CDR3 is TGTGCCAGCAGTGGGACAGCCTATAATTCACCCCTCCACTTT.

V is TRBV7-2 and J is TRBJ2-7; perhaps TRBD2 as D (6 bases). Germline V gene data show CDR1 as SGHTA and CDR2 as FQGNSA. V was trimmed by 1 base and J by 5 bases, leaving 15 bases between them. There are 15 residues in the CDR3. CDR3 nucleotide sequence: TGTGCCAGCAGCTTAGTGGGGGGTCCCCGGGACGAGCAGTACTTC. It specifies CASSLVGGPRDEQYF.

The V and J genes are TRBV10-3 and TRBJ1-6; 7 bases fit TRBD1. This CDR3 contains 14 residues. Trimming took 4 bases from V and 7 from J; bases not matched to a gene: 4. Germline CDR1 reads ENHRY; CDR2 reads SYGVKD. CDR3 amino acids: CAISGQGGNSPLHF. CDR3 coding DNA: TGTGCCATCAGTGGACAGGGTGGGAATTCACCCCTCCACTTT.

The chain couples TRBV14 to TRBJ2-3, with D perhaps matching TRBD2 (6 bases). Germline V gives CDR1 SGHDN, CDR2 FVKESK. Trimming left V 5 bases short and J 2 bases short, with 11 bases between. The CDR3 extends over 14 amino acids. The CDR3 protein is CASSIRLVTDTQYF. DNA of the CDR3: TGTGCCAGCAGCATTCGACTAGTCACAGATACGCAGTATTTT.

The chain uses TRBV6-4 and TRBJ2-3, with 8 bases fitting TRBD2. Germline CDR1 reads MRHNA; CDR2 reads SNTAGT. V lost 2 bases and J lost 6; bases outside the gene matches: 4. The CDR3 runs to 14 residues. The CDR3, as DNA: TGTGCCAGCAGTGACGGACTAGCATCCGATACGCAGTATTTT. Encoded protein: CASSDGLASDTQYF.

This CDR3 is CASSLQGASTNEKLFF. CDR3 DNA: TGCGCCAGCAGCTTACAGGGGGCCTCAACTAATGAAAAACTGTTTTTT. This sequence joins TRBV5-1 and TRBJ1-4; 9 positions match TRBD1. The CDR3 sequence is 16 residues long. Germline V gene data show CDR1 as SGHRS and CDR2 as YFSETQ. Trimming removed 2 bases from V and 0 bases from J; junction bases left unmatched: 2.